This paragraph reports one TCR beta chain. The CDR3 is 16 amino acids. CDR1 and CDR2 (germline): SEHNR, FQNEAQ (reference sequence). The V and J ends lost 6 bases and 4 bases, in that order; junction bases with no gene match: 10. A multiplex PCR was run with 60 Vbeta primers and 13 Jbeta primers. Sequenced by immunoSEQ multiplex PCR; TCRdb stores in-frame clones only, minus some. The table shows under 200,000 clones, with around 85% occurring only once. This entry is derived from a study of cytomegalovirus exposure and HLA in healthy donors. Sequenced material: PBMCs. The receptor comes from a woman in her thirties in good health and CMV-seronegative. V usage is TRBV7-9 and J usage is TRBJ2-1; 9 positions agree with TRBD1. Written as DNA, the CDR3 is TGTGCCAGCAGGGGCCTCGGGACAGGGTCTTACAATGAGCAGTTCTTC. Its protein product is CASRGLGTGSYNEQFF.